This TCR beta chain was sequenced for a study of graft-versus-host responses after intestinal transplantation. About the study: Isolated intestinal, liver-intestinal, or multivisceral transplants were what recipients had. Recipients were all induced with anti-thymocyte globulin, then given tacrolimus and steroids for two to three years.

Libraries were prepared by immunoSEQ multiplex PCR; TCRdb keeps only in-frame clonotypes and omits some of them. The sample comprises about 120,000 clones, 90% to 95% of which are singletons, and approximately 1.2% rests with the top ten. From germline, CDR1 is SGHNT and CDR2 YYREEE (reference sequence). CDR3 length: 19 residues. Trimming removed 2 bases from V and 0 bases from J; junction bases left unmatched: 12. Regarding this clone: Its antigen remains unidentified.

The sequence came from a human donor who was the organ donor for an intestinal transplant. This sample comprised unstimulated CD8+ T cells sorted from spleen or lymph node cells, obtained before transplant. This rearrangement joins TRBV5-4 to TRBJ2-1; 9 bases map to TRBD1. This CDR3 is CASSFWTGALSGSYNEQFF. The CDR3 coding sequence is TGTGCCAGCAGCTTTTGGACAGGGGCCCTTAGCGGCTCCTACAATGAGCAGTTCTTC. The full variable domain, completed using reference TRBV5-4 and TRBJ2-1, is ETGVTQSPTHLIKTRGQQVTLRCSSQSGHNTVSWYQQALGQGPQFIFQYYREEENGRGNFPPRFSGLQFPNYSSELNVNALELDDSALYLCASSFWTGALSGSYNEQFFGPGTRLTVL.